These 19 T cell receptor beta chains were all obtained from the same sample, sequenced in a study of tumour-infiltrating T cells in Burkitt lymphoma. Assay used: immunoSEQ multiplex PCR; TCRdb lists only in-frame clones, some missing. The profile covers 1,000 to 1,500 clones, with roughly 12% appearing a single time and around a quarter taken by the ten largest. Sequencing was done on a sample of tumor tissue. The origin of the receptors is a human donor with Burkitt lymphoma.

This clone has more than one count but fewer than ten. The gene calls are TRBV11-3 and TRBJ1-3, with D maybe TRBD1 (6 bases). From germline, CDR1 is SGHNT and CDR2 YENEEA. This CDR3 has 14 amino acids. V dropped 4 bases and J dropped 4 bases, with 11 bases sitting between them. For the CDR3, the DNA is TGTGCCAGCAGCTCCCTCAGGGGAGGAAACACCATATATTTT. It yields the protein CASSSLRGGNTIYF.

This clone was observed a few times. The chain is built from TRBV30 and TRBJ1-4; D not resolved. This CDR3 is built from 12 residues. The V end was cut by 0 bases, the J end by 8 bases, with 7 bases between. Germline V gene data show CDR1 as GTSNPN and CDR2 as SVGIG (reference sequence). The CDR3 nucleotides read TGTGCCTGGAGTGTACTCAGAGAAAAACTGTTTTTT. Amino acid sequence: CAWSVLREKLFF.

The chain is built from TRBV5-4 and TRBJ2-1; 7 bases match TRBD2. The J segment lost 5 bases and the V segment lost 4 bases, leaving 15 bases of the junction unmatched. CDR1 and CDR2 from the germline V gene are SGHNT and YYREEE (reference sequence). CDR3 size: 17 residues. The CDR3 region has the DNA TGTGCCAGCAGCCCCCCCTGGGGTTCAAGCGGGAACAATGAGCAGTTCTTC. Its protein is CASSPPWGSSGNNEQFF.

The chain combines TRBV4-1 with TRBJ2-3; D may correspond to TRBD1 or TRBD2 (6 bases each). The V and J ends lost 9 bases and 5 bases respectively, with 18 bases between them. There are 14 residues in the CDR3. CDR1 MGHRA and CDR2 YSYEKL come from the germline V gene. CDR3 residues: CASRGGLAGDTQYF. DNA for the CDR3: TGCGCCAGTCGAGGGGGGCTGGCAGGAGATACGCAGTATTTT.

This chain links TRBV7-9 with TRBJ2-2; no reliable D call. V lost 2 bases to trimming and J lost 0 bases, with 10 bases between them. Germline V gene sequence: CDR1 SEHNR, CDR2 FQNEAQ (reference sequence). This CDR3 contains 16 residues. The CDR3 nucleotides read TGTGCCAGCAGCTTATATCCGCTCTCGAACACCGGGGAGCTGTTTTTT. Its protein is CASSLYPLSNTGELFF.

CDR3 in DNA: TGTGCCAGCAGTGGGCCAACAGGGATCATCTCACCCCTCCACTTT. Amino acid sequence: CASSGPTGIISPLHF. The V gene is TRBV6-1, the J gene TRBJ1-6; possible D gene TRBD1, 6 bases. The CDR3 is 15 amino acids. Germline CDR1 and CDR2: MNHNS and SASEGT. Trimming cost V 4 bases and J 10 bases, with 17 bases left between them.

The chain is built from TRBV6-5 and TRBJ1-2; D is ambiguous. V was trimmed by 0 bases and J by 6 bases, leaving 8 bases between them. In germline, CDR1 is MNHEY, CDR2 SVGAGI. This CDR3 is built from 13 residues. The CDR3 loop reads CASSYSRYDGYTF. The CDR3 DNA reads as TGTGCCAGCAGTTACTCGCGATACGATGGCTACACCTTC.

The rearrangement uses TRBV5-1 and TRBJ1-1; maybe TRBD1 (6 bases). CDR1 SGHRS and CDR2 YFSETQ come from the germline V gene. Between the trimmed V and J ends, which lost 4 bases and 0 bases, there was a span of 10 bases. The CDR3 has 14 residues. The CDR3 loop is CASSLRGLNTEAFF. CDR3 DNA: TGCGCCAGCAGCCTCAGGGGCCTGAACACTGAAGCTTTCTTT.

A remark on this clone: A junction boundary mismatches the germline segment, possibly from a read error. The CDR3 DNA is TGTGCTAGCAGCAACTTGGGAAATGAGCAGTTCTTC. Translating gives CASSNLGNEQFF. The chain carries TRBV7-7 and TRBJ2-1; no clear D gene. CDR3 length equals 12 residues. In germline, CDR1 is SSHAT, CDR2 FNYEAQ (reference sequence).

V gene TRBV2 combines with J gene TRBJ1-1; tentative D call: TRBD1 (5 bases). Germline V gene data show CDR1 as SNHLY and CDR2 as FYNNEI. V was cut by 7 bases and J by 1 base, with 13 bases left in between. The CDR3 extends over 14 amino acids. CDR3 loop: CASNRGRKNTEAFF. CDR3 sequence (DNA): TGTGCCAGCAATCGGGGCCGGAAGAACACTGAAGCTTTCTTT.

This chain connects TRBV7-2 to TRBJ2-7, with TRBD2 matching over 8 bases. Germline V gives CDR1 SGHTA, CDR2 FQGNSA. V shed 10 bases, J shed 7 bases, and the junction held 15 bases outside the gene matches. This CDR3 is built from 14 residues. In DNA form, the CDR3 reads TGTGCCAACGCACGACGGCGGGAGGACTTAGAGCAGTACTTC. It specifies CANARRREDLEQYF.

This clone is categorized as large. The V and J genes are TRBV27 and TRBJ2-5; D is undetermined. The CDR3 runs to 13 residues. Germline V gene sequence: CDR1 MNHEY, CDR2 SMNVEV (reference sequence). The V end lost 4 bases, the J end lost 6 bases, and 12 bases lay between the germline ends. The CDR3 loop reads CASSWDLQKTQYF. The CDR3, as DNA: TGTGCCAGCAGTTGGGATCTGCAGAAGACCCAGTACTTC.

Note on this clone: Its ends do not fully match the called genes, so a read error is possible. The chain joins TRBV9 to TRBJ1-1; D ambiguous. This CDR3 comprises 14 residues. CDR1 and CDR2 from the germline V gene are SGDLS and YYNGEE. The chain's CDR3 is CASSVVPTNTKAFF. CDR3 nucleotide sequence: TGTGCCAGCAGCGTAGTACCGACGAACACTAAAGCTTTCTTT. The whole variable domain, filled in from reference TRBV9 and TRBJ1-1, reads DSGVTQTPKHLITATGQRVTLRCSPRSGDLSVYWYQQSLDQGLQFLIQYYNGEERAKGNILERFSAQQFPDLHSELNLSSLELGDSALYFCASSVVPTNTKAFFGQGTRLTVV.

This chain connects TRBV12-5 to TRBJ1-5; TRBD1 matches at 10 bases. Germline-derived CDR1 and CDR2 are LGHNT and FRNRAP. The V gene end was trimmed by 5 bases and the J gene end by 5 bases; junction bases not matched to a gene: 15. The CDR3 runs to 18 residues. The CDR3 DNA reads TGTGCTAGTGGTACCACCAAAACCGACAGGGGGCTCGATCAGCCCCAGCATTTT. Its protein is CASGTTKTDRGLDQPQHF.

This clone was seen only a few times. V and J are TRBV15 and TRBJ2-2; TRBD1 aligns across 8 bases. This CDR3 comprises 15 residues. Unmatched junction bases numbered 4, after V lost 1 base and J lost 6 bases. Germline-derived CDR1 and CDR2 are LNHNV and YYDKDF (reference sequence). CDR3 protein: CATSRADRGAGELFF. CDR3 sequence (DNA): TGTGCCACCAGCAGAGCCGACAGGGGAGCCGGGGAGCTGTTTTTT.

This clone was counted between two and nine times. The chain joins TRBV5-1 to TRBJ2-3, with 10 bases lining up with TRBD2. With V trimmed by 4 bases and J by 6 bases, 8 bases remained unmatched. There are 15 residues in the CDR3. Germline V CDR1 and CDR2: SGHRS, YFSETQ. CDR3 region: CASSAGLAGVDTQYF. CDR3 in DNA: TGCGCCAGCAGCGCTGGTCTAGCGGGAGTGGATACGCAGTATTTT.

The rearrangement uses TRBV5-1 and TRBJ1-1, with 8 bases identical to TRBD1. The CDR3 has 16 residues. Losses at the gene ends were 5 bases for V and 0 bases for J; bases not matched to a gene: 9. CDR1 SGHRS and CDR2 YFSETQ come from the germline V gene. CDR3 loop: CASSRGQGAVNTEAFF. The CDR3 DNA follows: TGCGCCAGCAGTCGGGGTCAGGGGGCGGTGAACACTGAAGCTTTCTTT.

The rearrangement links TRBV13 to TRBJ2-7, with D maybe TRBD2 (5 bases). The CDR3 totals 14 residues. Trimming took 0 bases from V and 3 from J, leaving 9 bases between them. The germline V gene encodes CDR1 PRHDT and CDR2 FYEKMQ (reference sequence). CDR3 in DNA: TGTGCCAGCAGCTTAGGGTCGGGATTCTACGAGCAGTACTTC. Translating gives CASSLGSGFYEQYF.

In DNA form, the CDR3 reads TGTGCCAGCAGCCTAGGGGGACGCGAAGCTTTCTTT. Protein sequence: CASSLGGREAFF. This chain links TRBV9 with TRBJ1-1; D is perhaps TRBD1 (6 bases). Germline lookup yields CDR1 SGDLS and CDR2 YYNGEE. V lost 4 bases to trimming and J lost 8 bases, with 12 bases between them. This CDR3 is built from 12 residues.